This TCR beta chain comes out of a study of a mutant IDH1 vaccine in newly diagnosed glioma. Of note for this clone: Its target is unknown.

V lost 3 bases, J lost 7 bases, and 13 bases lay in between. Germline V CDR1 and CDR2: SGHRS, YFSETQ. CDR3 length: 14 residues. Profiling relied on immunoSEQ multiplex PCR, and the TCRdb table lists in-frame clones only, not all of them. This table holds about 64,000 clones, about four fifths found once. Time point defined: week 11, during vaccination. Each dose delivered 300 ug of mutant IDH1 20-mer peptide subcutaneously with imiquimod. This specimen was PBMCs, taken from a glioma patient whose treatment included an IDH1 peptide vaccine. This clonotype originated in a woman aged 50 to 65 with glioma. The chain uses TRBV5-1 and TRBJ1-4, with D possibly TRBD1 on 5 matching bases. The CDR3 DNA follows: TGCGCCAGCAGCTCAGGGTCTGAGGGTGAAAAACTGTTTTTT. Its translation: CASSSGSEGEKLFF.